This T cell receptor beta chain stems from a study of cytotoxic CD8 clonotypes in ibrutinib-treated CLL. Study-wide results and limits: Contraction or stability on treatment was seen for public clonotypes, which were uncommon.

TCRdb's table, derived via immunoSEQ multiplex PCR, lists solely in-frame clones and lacks some. The sample shows about 140,000 clones, approximately 90% of them seen only once. With regard to this clone: Its antigen is still unknown.

The CDR3 extends over 16 amino acids. The germline V and J ends were trimmed by 4 bases and 8 bases, with 21 bases remaining between them. The germline V gene encodes CDR1 SGDLS and CDR2 YYNGEE. This chain joins TRBV9 and TRBJ1-4; D might be TRBD1 (6 bases). The clonotype was recovered from a human donor with chronic lymphocytic leukemia. Sample: PBMCs, taken after 12 months of ibrutinib treatment. CDR3 DNA sequence: TGTGCCAGCAGCCTGGGTATGGCGAGGGGGGAGGAAAAACTGTTTTTT. It encodes CASSLGMARGEEKLFF.